Below, 8 T cell receptor beta chains from the same sample are listed, as sequenced in a study of patients and donors after allogeneic stem cell transplantation. TCRdb redid the calling of the RT-PCR reads with MiXCR, one entry per CDR3 protein. The table has 410,000 or so distinct CDR3 sequences, 16% seen once. Material: blood, either unsorted or a sorted T cell fraction (not recorded which). Receptor source: a human donor who was either an allogeneic HSCT recipient or a stem cell or donor lymphocyte infusion donor (not recorded which). It is not recorded whose cells these are; they may come from a transplant donor.

There are a few counts of this clonotype. DNA of the CDR3: TGTGCCAGCAGTTATGTGGGGCAGAAGAATGAGCAGTTCTTC. Translated, it gives CASSYVGQKNEQFF. The chain has TRBV6-2 or TRBV6-3 and TRBJ2-1, with D tentatively TRBD1 (5 bases). This CDR3 has 14 amino acids. The V and J ends lost 3 bases and 7 bases respectively, with 13 bases between them. The germline gives CDR1 MNHEY, CDR2 SVGEGT.

The genes are TRBV20-1 and TRBJ2-3; TRBD2 matches at 11 bases. The V gene's germline CDR1 is DFQATT and CDR2 SNEGSKA (reference sequence). J gave up 0 bases and V 1 base, and 3 bases lay outside the gene matches. The CDR3 has 16 amino acids. The CDR3 loop is CSARVGTSGSTDTQYF. CDR3 DNA: TGCAGTGCTAGAGTAGGGACTAGCGGTAGCACAGATACGCAGTATTTT.

This clonotype was seen at least ten times. The V call is TRBV29-1, the J call TRBJ2-7; D is possibly TRBD1 (6 bases). Between the trimmed V and J ends, which lost 1 base and 0 bases, there was a span of 16 bases. The CDR3 totals 16 residues. The germline V gene has CDR1 SQVTM and CDR2 ANQGSEA. CDR3 sequence: CSVEGSKGVTSYEQYF. CDR3 DNA: TGCAGCGTTGAAGGATCGAAGGGGGTTACCTCCTACGAGCAGTACTTC.

Notes on this clonotype: The conserved final phenylalanine or tryptophan is absent from the CDR3, which likely points to a read error. No DNA is shown, since the ends of the CDR3 on it are uncertain; the CDR3 is the one TCRdb lists. The chain employs TRBV7-2 and TRBJ2-7; TRBD2 is taken as the D call from the table, unchecked against the DNA. Germline values: CDR1 SGHTA, CDR2 FQGNSA. With termini counted, the CDR3 has 13 amino acids. The CDR3 loop is CAGSFLLAGVPQL.

This clonotype has at least ten counts. The chain uses TRBV5-1 and TRBJ2-1, with TRBD2 matching 10 bases. The J segment lost 2 bases and the V segment lost 2 bases, leaving 10 bases of the junction unmatched. The CDR3 totals 18 residues. Germline V CDR1 and CDR2: SGHRS, YFSETQ. The CDR3 loop is CASSFRASGRGAYNEQFF. CDR3 in DNA: TGCGCCAGCAGCTTTAGGGCTAGCGGGAGAGGAGCCTACAATGAGCAGTTCTTC.

V and J are TRBV11-1 and TRBJ2-2; tentative D call: TRBD2 (6 bases). The CDR3 covers 16 residues. Per the germline V gene, CDR1 is SGHAT and CDR2 is FQDESV (reference sequence). V lost 5 bases and J 2 bases, leaving 15 bases between the germline ends. The CDR3 reads CASSPFWGVNTGELFF. The CDR3 DNA reads TGTGCCAGCAGCCCCTTTTGGGGGGTCAACACCGGGGAGCTGTTTTTT.

The chain is built from TRBV6-1 and TRBJ2-1, with a weak D call TRBD1 (6 bases). V gave up 2 bases and J gave up 5 bases, with 13 bases separating them. The CDR3 spans 15 residues. The V gene's germline CDR1 is MNHNS and CDR2 SASEGT. CDR3 in DNA: TGTGCCAGCAGTGAATCTGGGACACCCCACAATGAGCAGTTCTTC. Protein sequence: CASSESGTPHNEQFF.

The chain carries TRBV7-8 and TRBJ1-5; D gene unclear. Germline-derived CDR1 and CDR2 are SGHVS and FQNEAQ. Between the trimmed V and J ends, which lost 1 base and 3 bases, there was a span of 22 bases. This CDR3 contains 19 residues. The CDR3 DNA reads TGTGCCAGCAGCTTAGTGCACCCGGCAGACCTAAACCCCAATCAGCCCCAGCATTTT. This sequence encodes CASSLVHPADLNPNQPQHF.